The clone carrying this T cell receptor beta chain was counted ten times or more. Amplification of TCR beta CDR3 regions used RNA transcripts. First-round RT-PCR relied on HTBI primers, and a second-round multiplex PCR came next. TCRdb fed the multiplex PCR reads into MiXCR, producing one record per CDR3 protein. The sample records almost 750,000 distinct CDR3 sequences, 40% being singletons. This sample was taken from a study of Graves' ophthalmopathy and Graves' hyperthyroidism. Looked up from germline, CDR1 is SQVTM and CDR2 is ANQGSEA. CDR3 size: 15 residues. V was clipped by 0 bases and J by 7 bases, with 15 bases between them.

The clonotype comes from an adult man with Graves' ophthalmopathy. The source material was peripheral blood. The V gene is TRBV29-1, the J gene TRBJ1-4, with a tentative D call TRBD1 (6 bases). The CDR3: CSVEDIRDTGEKLFF. The DNA for the CDR3 is TGCAGCGTTGAAGATATCAGGGACACAGGTGAAAAACTGTTTTTT.